This is a list of T cell receptor beta chains from one sample in a study of T-cell memory formation after mild COVID-19. TCRdb called the 5' RACE reads again in MiXCR, with one record for every CDR3 protein. The repertoire holds some 200,000 distinct CDR3 sequences, 9.5% seen once, with about 3.8% in the top ten. Sequences were obtained from PBMCs or a T cell subset sorted from them (not recorded which). The source is a man between 18 and 29 years old who had mild COVID-19 (a few samples of this study predate the infection). Cell type and time point are not known. The CDR3 runs from the conserved cysteine through the conserved F or W. Fields, in order: J gene, V gene, clone size, D gene, CDR3 length, CDR3 DNA, CDR3 protein. D genes are given only for firm matches. Some rows mark clone size as missing; the rest say once, few, many or name a class of expanded clone.

J: TRBJ2-5
V: TRBV5-6
size: few
D: TRBD2
length: 17
DNA: TGTGCCAGCAGCTCCTATAGCGGGGGGGCGTCCAGAGAGACCCAGTACTTC
CDR3: CASSSYSGGASRETQYF

J: TRBJ2-1
V: TRBV4-2
size: few
D: NA
length: 12
DNA: TGTGCCAGCAGCCCTTCCACGAATGAGCAGTTCTTC
CDR3: CASSPSTNEQFF

J: TRBJ2-3
V: TRBV7-8
size: few
D: NA
length: 15
DNA: TGTGCCAGCACTCAAGTCAGGGTGGGGCCAGATACGCAGTATTTT
CDR3: CASTQVRVGPDTQYF

J: TRBJ2-3
V: TRBV5-1
size: many
D: TRBD1
length: 15
DNA: TGCGCCAGCAGCCCCGGACAGGGCCGCACAGATACGCAGTATTTT
CDR3: CASSPGQGRTDTQYF

J: TRBJ1-1
V: TRBV6-5
size: NA
D: NA
length: 13
DNA: TGTGCCAGCAGTTACGGCAGAGACACTGAAGCTTTCTTT
CDR3: CASSYGRDTEAFF

J: TRBJ2-7
V: TRBV3-1
size: many
D: NA
length: 14
DNA: TGTGCCAGCAGCCAAGGGGTCTTGTCGTACGAGCAGTACTTC
CDR3: CASSQGVLSYEQYF

J: TRBJ2-1
V: TRBV6-2/TRBV6-3
size: many
D: NA
length: 14
DNA: TGTGCCAGCAGTTTGAGGAGCTCCTACAATGAGCAGTTCTTC
CDR3: CASSLRSSYNEQFF

J: TRBJ2-1
V: TRBV5-5
size: NA
D: NA
length: 15
DNA: TGTGCCAGCCGATCAGGCGGGGGCCCATACAATGAGCAGTTCTTC
CDR3: CASRSGGGPYNEQFF

J: TRBJ2-5
V: TRBV18
size: NA
D: TRBD2
length: 15
DNA: TGTGCCAGCTCATCGCAAGCGGGGGGCCAAGAGACCCAGTACTTC
CDR3: CASSSQAGGQETQYF

J: TRBJ2-1
V: TRBV27
size: few
D: NA
length: 13
DNA: TGTGCCAGCAGTCATCAGGGGGGGAATGAGCAGTTCTTC
CDR3: CASSHQGGNEQFF

J: TRBJ2-7
V: TRBV7-6
size: few
D: NA
length: 15
DNA: TGTGCCAGCAGTCAAGCGAACGGGGCGGGTATCGAGCAGTACTTC
CDR3: CASSQANGAGIEQYF

J: TRBJ2-1
V: TRBV7-2
size: many
D: NA
length: 14
DNA: TGTGCCAGCAGCTTTAGCCAGGGGTACAATGAGCAGTTCTTC
CDR3: CASSFSQGYNEQFF

J: TRBJ2-7
V: TRBV3-1
size: NA
D: NA
length: 13
DNA: TGTGCCAGCAGCCAATCCAATTTTGGCGAGCAGTACTTC
CDR3: CASSQSNFGEQYF

J: TRBJ2-3
V: TRBV5-1
size: NA
D: NA
length: 15
DNA: TGCGCCAGCAGCTTCGACGGAACTAGCACAGATACGCAGTATTTT
CDR3: CASSFDGTSTDTQYF

J: TRBJ2-1
V: TRBV21-1
size: few
D: NA
length: 15
DNA: TGTGCCAGCAGCAAAGGGGGGGGACTTCCTAATGAGCAGTTCTTC
CDR3: CASSKGGGLPNEQFF

J: TRBJ1-1
V: TRBV4-3
size: few
D: NA
length: 13
DNA: TGCGCCAGCAGCCCCTCGGCGGAGAGGGAAGCTTTCTTT
CDR3: CASSPSAEREAFF

J: TRBJ1-6
V: TRBV5-1
size: NA
D: NA
length: 15
DNA: TGCGCCAGCAGCTTGCGGTCAGGCGATAATTCACCCCTCCACTTT
CDR3: CASSLRSGDNSPLHF

J: TRBJ1-4
V: TRBV20-1
size: NA
D: NA
length: 15
DNA: TGCAGTGCTAGGAAACTCACGGGCCCCGGAGAAAAACTGTTTTTT
CDR3: CSARKLTGPGEKLFF

J: TRBJ2-3
V: TRBV20-1
size: NA
D: NA
length: 13
DNA: TGCAGTGCTAGAGATGTTGCTGGGGGTACGCAGTATTTT
CDR3: CSARDVAGGTQYF

J: TRBJ2-3
V: TRBV20-1
size: NA
D: TRBD2
length: 14
DNA: TGCAGTGCTAGAACTAGCGGGAGCTCAGATACGCAGTATTTT
CDR3: CSARTSGSSDTQYF

J: TRBJ1-2
V: TRBV12-5
size: few
D: TRBD1
length: 13
DNA: TGTGCTAGTGGTTCCCGGGACAGGGGTGGCTACACCTTC
CDR3: CASGSRDRGGYTF

J: TRBJ2-3
V: TRBV7-2
size: few
D: TRBD2
length: 17
DNA: TGTGCCAGCAGCTTGGGACTAGCGGGGGGAAGTACAGATACGCAGTATTTT
CDR3: CASSLGLAGGSTDTQYF

J: TRBJ2-3
V: TRBV7-6
size: few
D: NA
length: 18
DNA: TGTGCCAGCAGCTTACGGGGACGGTCCCGCGGCAACACAGATACGCAGTATTTT
CDR3: CASSLRGRSRGNTDTQYF

J: TRBJ1-6
V: TRBV6-5
size: few
D: NA
length: 14
DNA: TGTGCCAGCAGCCGTGGACCGTTTAATTCACCCCTCCACTTT
CDR3: CASSRGPFNSPLHF

J: TRBJ1-5
V: TRBV20-1
size: few
D: NA
length: 16
DNA: TGCAGTGCTAGAGCGATGCGGGGGAGTGGCAATCAGCCCCAGCATTTT
CDR3: CSARAMRGSGNQPQHF

J: TRBJ1-6
V: TRBV20-1
size: many
D: NA
length: 14
DNA: TGCAGTGCTAGGTGGGGGGTCAACAATTCACCCCTCCACTTT
CDR3: CSARWGVNNSPLHF

J: TRBJ2-1
V: TRBV12-3/TRBV12-4
size: many
D: NA
length: 21
DNA: TGTGCCAGCAGTTTCCGGGGTCAAGGGGTTAATGTCCCAATTAAGTACAATGAGCAGTTCTTC
CDR3: CASSFRGQGVNVPIKYNEQFF

J: TRBJ2-1
V: TRBV7-2
size: NA
D: NA
length: 11
DNA: TGTGCCAGCAGCCCCCGTTTGGAGCAGTTCTTC
CDR3: CASSPRLEQFF

J: TRBJ2-3
V: TRBV10-3
size: NA
D: NA
length: 12
DNA: TGTGCCATCAGTGAAGGCGGGGATACGCAGTATTTT
CDR3: CAISEGGDTQYF

J: TRBJ1-5
V: TRBV2
size: NA
D: NA
length: 14
DNA: TGTGCCAGCAGTGCGAACAGCGAGAATCAGCCCCAGCATTTT
CDR3: CASSANSENQPQHF

J: TRBJ1-3
V: TRBV7-2
size: few
D: NA
length: 15
DNA: TGTGCCAGCAGCGCCGTACAGGGATCTGGAAACACCATATATTTT
CDR3: CASSAVQGSGNTIYF

J: TRBJ2-5
V: TRBV28
size: few
D: TRBD1
length: 16
DNA: TGTGCCAGCAGTTCGGGACAGGGGGCGCATCGAGAGACCCAGTACTTC
CDR3: CASSSGQGAHRETQYF